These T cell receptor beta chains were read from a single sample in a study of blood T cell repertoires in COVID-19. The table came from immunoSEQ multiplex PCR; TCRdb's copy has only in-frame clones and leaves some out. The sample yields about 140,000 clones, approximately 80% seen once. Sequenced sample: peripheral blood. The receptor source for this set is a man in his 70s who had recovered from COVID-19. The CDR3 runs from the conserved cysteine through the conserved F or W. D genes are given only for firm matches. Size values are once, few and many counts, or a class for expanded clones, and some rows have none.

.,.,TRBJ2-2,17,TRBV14,TGTGCCAGCAGCCAAGATGGGGGGAGCGAACTCACCGGGGAGCTGTTTTTT,CASSQDGGSELTGELFF
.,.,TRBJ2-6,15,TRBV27,TGTGCCAGCAGTCCCCTTAGCTCTGGGGCCAACGTCCTGACTTTC,CASSPLSSGANVLTF
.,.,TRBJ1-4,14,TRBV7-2,TGTGCCAGCAGCTTAGTTTTAGATCGTGGAAAACTGTTTTTT,CASSLVLDRGKLFF
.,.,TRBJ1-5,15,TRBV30,TGTGCCTGGAGTGTTGGGGGGGCGCCAGGACAGCCCCAGCATTTT,CAWSVGGAPGQPQHF
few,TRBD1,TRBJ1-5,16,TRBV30,TGTGCCTGGGAAGCTTCCGGACAGGGAGGCAATCAGCCCCAGCATTTT,CAWEASGQGGNQPQHF
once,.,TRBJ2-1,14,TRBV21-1,TGTGCCAGCAGCAAAAAAGACAGGGGCAATGAGCAGTTCTTC,CASSKKDRGNEQFF
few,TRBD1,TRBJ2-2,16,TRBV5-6,TGTGCCAGCAGCTCGCCGGGACAGGACAACACCGGGGAGCTGTTTTTT,CASSSPGQDNTGELFF
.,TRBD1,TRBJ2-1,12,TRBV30,TGTGCCTGGCAAACGACAGGGATTGAGCAGTTCTTC,CAWQTTGIEQFF
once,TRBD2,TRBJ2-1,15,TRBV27,TGTGCCAGCAGCCAACTAGCGGGAAAGTACAATGAGCAGTTCTTC,CASSQLAGKYNEQFF
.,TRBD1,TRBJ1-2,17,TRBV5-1,TGCGCCAGCACCCCCACTGCCGGGACAGGGATGATCTATGGCTACACCTTC,CASTPTAGTGMIYGYTF
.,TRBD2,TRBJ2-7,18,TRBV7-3,TGTGCCAGCAGCCGGACTGGGACTAGCGGGAGGGCCGGTTACGAGCAGTACTTC,CASSRTGTSGRAGYEQYF
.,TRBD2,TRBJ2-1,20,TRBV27,TGTGCCAGCAGTTCCGACCCGGGACTAGCGGGAGTACACTCCTACAATGAGCAGTTCTTC,CASSSDPGLAGVHSYNEQFF
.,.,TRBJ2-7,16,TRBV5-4,TGTGCCAGCAGCCCCCCCGGGGGCGGGGGCACCTACGAGCAGTACTTC,CASSPPGGGGTYEQYF
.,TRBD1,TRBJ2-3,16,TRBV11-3,TGTGCCAGCAGCTCCGGAGGGACAGGGGGCGGTGGAAAGCCGTATTTT,CASSSGGTGGGGKPYF
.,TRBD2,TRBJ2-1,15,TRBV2,TGTGCCAGCAGTGAACTCCGCGGGAGCCTCAATGAGCAGTTCTTC,CASSELRGSLNEQFF
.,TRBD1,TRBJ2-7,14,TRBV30,TGTGCCTGGAGTCGGGGACAGGGGCTTTACGAGCAGTACTTC,CAWSRGQGLYEQYF
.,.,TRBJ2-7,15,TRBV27,TGTGCCAGCAGTCCGGGACTCTCCAACTCCTACGAGCAGTACTTC,CASSPGLSNSYEQYF
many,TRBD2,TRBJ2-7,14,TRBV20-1,TGCAGTGCTAGTCTAGCGGGATCCTCCTACGAGCAGTACTTC,CSASLAGSSYEQYF
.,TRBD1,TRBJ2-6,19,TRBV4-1,TGCGCCAGCAGCCAAGATGTCCCGGCAGGGGGCTCTGGGGCCAACGTCCTGACTTTC,CASSQDVPAGGSGANVLTF
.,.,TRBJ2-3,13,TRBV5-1,TGCGCCAGCAGCGCCTCAGGGGCAGATACGCAGTATTTT,CASSASGADTQYF
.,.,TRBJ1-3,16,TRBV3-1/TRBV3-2,TGTGCCAGCAGCCAATGGGAGGGGTGGTCTGGAAACACCATATATTTT,CASSQWEGWSGNTIYF
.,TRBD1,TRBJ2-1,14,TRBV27,TGTGCCAGCACCTCGCAGGGGGTATACAATGAGCAGTTCTTC,CASTSQGVYNEQFF
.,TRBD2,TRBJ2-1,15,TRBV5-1,TGCGCCAGCACCGAGCAGGCTAGCGGATACAATGAGCAGTTCTTC,CASTEQASGYNEQFF
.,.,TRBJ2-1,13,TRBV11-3,TGTGCCAGCAGCCCCGCTTGGGGCTATGAGCAGTTCTTC,CASSPAWGYEQFF
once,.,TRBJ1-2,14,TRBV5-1,TGCGCCAGCAGCCCGCGATCTTCCAACTATGGCTACACCTTC,CASSPRSSNYGYTF
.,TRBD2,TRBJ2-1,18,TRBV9,TGTGCCAGCAGCGGAGGACCTCTACTAGCGCACTCCTACAATGAGCAGTTCTTC,CASSGGPLLAHSYNEQFF
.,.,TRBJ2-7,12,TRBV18,TGTGCCAGCTCACCAGCGCTCTCCGAGCAGTACTTC,CASSPALSEQYF
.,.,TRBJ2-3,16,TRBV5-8,TGTGCCAGCAGCTTGGACGAGGGCCGTTCAACAGATACGCAGTATTTT,CASSLDEGRSTDTQYF
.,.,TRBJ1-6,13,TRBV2,TGTGCCGGATCCGGGACACCTAATTCACCCCTCCACTTT,CAGSGTPNSPLHF
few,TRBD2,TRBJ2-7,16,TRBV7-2,TGTGCCAGCAGCTTAGAAGCGGGAGGGATCTCCTACGAGCAGTACTTC,CASSLEAGGISYEQYF
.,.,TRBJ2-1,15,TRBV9,TGTGCCAGCACTCGAGGGGGGGCCCAGAACAATGAGCAGTTCTTC,CASTRGGAQNNEQFF
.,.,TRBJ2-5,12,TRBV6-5,TGTGCCAGCAGTACAATGGAAGAGACCCAGTACTTC,CASSTMEETQYF
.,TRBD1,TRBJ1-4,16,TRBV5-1,TGCGCCAGCAGCAGACAGGGGGTGCAGGCTAATGAAAAACTGTTTTTT,CASSRQGVQANEKLFF
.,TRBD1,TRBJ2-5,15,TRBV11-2,TGTGCCAGCAGCTTCGGGACAGTATCTCAGGTGACCCAGTACTTC,CASSFGTVSQVTQYF
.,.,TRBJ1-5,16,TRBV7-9,TGTGCCAGCAGCTACGGAGTTGCGAATAGCAATCAGCCCCAGCATTTT,CASSYGVANSNQPQHF
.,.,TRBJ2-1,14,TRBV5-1,TGCGCCAGCAGCTTCAGAAGCTCCTACAATGAGCAGTTCTTC,CASSFRSSYNEQFF
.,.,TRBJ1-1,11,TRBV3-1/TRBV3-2,TGTGCCAGCCAGTCGGGCACTGAAGCTTTCTTT,CASQSGTEAFF
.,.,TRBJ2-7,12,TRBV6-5,TGTGCCAGCAGTCTCGGGGGTTACGAGCAGTACTTC,CASSLGGYEQYF
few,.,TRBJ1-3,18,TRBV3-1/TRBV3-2,TGTGCCAGCAGCCAAGTACATCGGTTAGCCCCCCCTGGAAACACCATATATTTT,CASSQVHRLAPPGNTIYF
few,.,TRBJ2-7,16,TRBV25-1,TGTGCCAGCAGTGGGGGACCGGGACTCAGGGTCTACGAGCAGTACTTC,CASSGGPGLRVYEQYF
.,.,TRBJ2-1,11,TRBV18,TGTGCCAGCGGGTCGGGTCGGGAGCAGTTCTTC,CASGSGREQFF
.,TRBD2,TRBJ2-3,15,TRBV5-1,TGCGCCAGCAAGGAGACTAGCGGGACAGCAGATACGCAGTATTTT,CASKETSGTADTQYF
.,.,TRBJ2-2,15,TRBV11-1,TGTGCCAGCAGCTTGATACAGGGAAGCACCGGGGAGCTGTTTTTT,CASSLIQGSTGELFF
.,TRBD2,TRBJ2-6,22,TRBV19,TGTGCCAGTAGGGGACTAGCGGGAAGGTGGGGTATCGTCACATCTGGGGCCAACGTCCTGACTTTC,CASRGLAGRWGIVTSGANVLTF
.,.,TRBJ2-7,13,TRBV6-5,TGTGCCAGCAGTTATGTTTTGGGCGACGAGCAGTACTTC,CASSYVLGDEQYF
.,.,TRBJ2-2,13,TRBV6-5,TGTGCCAGCAGCCGGGACTTAGCGGGGGAGCTGTTTTTT,CASSRDLAGELFF
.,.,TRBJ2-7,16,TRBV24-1,TGTGCCACCAGTGATCCCGCCCGGACGGGGACTTACGAGCAGTACTTC,CATSDPARTGTYEQYF
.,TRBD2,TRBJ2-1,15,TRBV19,TGTGCCAGTACCGAGGGCGGGAGCAACTACAATGAGCAGTTCTTC,CASTEGGSNYNEQFF
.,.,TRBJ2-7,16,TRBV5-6,TGTGCCAGCAGCTTAGCCCGGGGAGCGAGCTCCTACGAGCAGTACTTC,CASSLARGASSYEQYF
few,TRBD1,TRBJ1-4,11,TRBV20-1,TGCAGTGCGGGGACAGGTCTGGAACTGTTTTTT,CSAGTGLELFF